This TCR beta chain stems from a study of T cell responses to AZD1222 COVID-19 vaccine (dated by TCRdb to about 2021). For context, the study as a whole: A total of 240 or so trial participants underwent TCR sequencing, of whom 207 had received two doses of AZD1222 and roughly 26 had received two doses of the MenACWY control vaccine. Trial participants were enrolled into age subgroups of 18-55, 56-69 and 70-plus years, which contained about 150, 27 and 61 TCR-sequenced participants, respectively.

A note on this clone: What this receptor recognizes is not known. No per-base quality is available; no much larger clone lies one base away.

The CDR3 regions of human TCRbeta chains were analyzed by immunosequencing. Per the source publication's procedure: TCRs in the repertoires were compared against a reference library of SARS-CoV-2-specific TCRs that had been generated with the MIRA antigen-specificity platform. Breadth meant the fraction of unique TCRs that were SARS-CoV-2-associated, whereas depth meant the fraction of total T cells that were SARS-CoV-2-associated. Using the MIRA data, each spike-specific TCR was assigned both to the spike region to which the TCR was reactive and to a CD4 or CD8 class. Log10-transformed breadth and depth values were compared by one-way ANOVA with Sidak's multiple comparisons tests. Drawn from immuneACCESS, this table holds only the in-frame rearrangements with V and J called that TCRdb kept. Clones are partly lost; checked studies trace under half to an unresolved V gene and leave the rest unexplained. That table supplies the V and J calls and clone size; D and trimming were determined from the DNA. The sample yields around 70,000 clones; 79% were counted once. The top ten clones comprise 20% to 30% of the sample.

The sample's time point label is to be understood as: baseline before first vaccination. Reading the label with the study, this specimen's treatment or condition is: meningococcal conjugate vaccine given as trial control. Vaccinee samples were obtained from the UK trials COV001 and COV002, which included a single-blind randomized controlled phase 2/3 trial of AZD1222 (ChAdOx1 nCoV-19) in healthy adults. For TCRbeta chain sequencing, PBMC samples from trial participants were taken at day 0 and at day 28 after the second dose. The paper as a whole reports these results and caveats: A significant rise in spike-specific TCR breadth and depth was observed after two AZD1222 doses relative to day 0 and relative to MenACWY recipients. Because no samples from the day 14 peak response were available, repertoires could be characterized only after the peak T cell response. Epitopes outside the regions mutated in the B.1.351 and B.1.1.7 variants were reportedly recognized by nearly half of the unique spike-specific TCRs. Conclusions about previously exposed vaccinees are limited because only six or seven AZD1222 recipients were SARS-CoV-2 seropositive at baseline. Participants were mostly white British, with more females than males. The authors suggested clonal diversity may have been underestimated. The whole spike protein was spanned by vaccine-associated CD4 TCRs, and dominant responses were seen in regions 160-218 and 743-854. The 56-69-year group was small, and its depth increase did not reach significance, likely because of low power.

The CDR3 spans 13 residues, from the cysteine through the phenylalanine. Only the CDR3 DNA is retained, 39 bases long and in frame from the first base. Taken from the germline V gene, the CDR1 and CDR2 loops are MDHEN and SYDVKM. The junction carries 10 bases between V and J, which are trimmed by 7 bases and 3 bases respectively. The source of this sequence is an adult in good health. The V gene is TRBV28 and the J gene is TRBJ1-5, with the D gene not confidently named. Specimen: peripheral blood, collected on day 0 of MenACWY control vaccination. The CDR3 here reads CASNWANNQPQHF. The base sequence is TGTGCCAGCAACTGGGCGAACAATCAGCCCCAGCATTTT.